These T cell receptor beta chains were read from a single sample in a study of siplizumab effects on memory and regulatory T cells. Method: immunoSEQ multiplex PCR; TCRdb's copy keeps in-frame clones and lacks some. The sample records some 110,000 clones, about 94% being singletons. The sequenced material came from non-Treg CD4+ T cells sorted from blood. These receptors were obtained from a human donor in good health. Both conserved end residues are part of each CDR3. The D gene is left open where the match is weak. A clone size is listed for some rows: how often the clone was seen (once, few, many), or a class if it is expanded.

clone_size: once
d_call: NA
v_call: TRBV5-1
j_call: TRBJ2-7
cdr3_aa: CASSLGGYEQYF
cdr3_nt: TGCGCCAGCAGCTTGGGGGGGTACGAGCAGTACTTC

clone_size: NA
d_call: TRBD1
v_call: TRBV27
j_call: TRBJ1-2
cdr3_aa: CASSYRDRGPGGYGYTF
cdr3_nt: TGTGCCAGCAGTTACCGGGACAGGGGGCCCGGAGGCTATGGCTACACCTTC

clone_size: NA
d_call: TRBD1
v_call: TRBV19
j_call: TRBJ2-2
cdr3_aa: CASSISTGTANTGELFF
cdr3_nt: TGTGCCAGTAGTATATCAACCGGGACAGCGAACACCGGGGAGCTGTTTTTT

clone_size: NA
d_call: NA
v_call: TRBV4-1
j_call: TRBJ2-1
cdr3_aa: CASSQDPNQQFF
cdr3_nt: TGCGCCAGCAGCCAAGATCCGAATCAGCAGTTCTTC

clone_size: NA
d_call: TRBD2
v_call: TRBV5-8
j_call: TRBJ2-7
cdr3_aa: CASSLVLAGVLEQYF
cdr3_nt: TGTGCCAGCAGCTTGGTACTAGCGGGAGTTTTGGAGCAGTACTTC

clone_size: NA
d_call: TRBD1
v_call: TRBV19
j_call: TRBJ1-2
cdr3_aa: CASSISGTGGLYYGYTF
cdr3_nt: TGTGCCAGTAGTATCTCCGGGACAGGGGGATTATACTATGGCTACACCTTC

clone_size: NA
d_call: NA
v_call: TRBV19
j_call: TRBJ1-1
cdr3_aa: CASSIGIVRSEAFF
cdr3_nt: TGTGCCAGTAGTATCGGAATCGTGAGGTCTGAAGCTTTCTTT

clone_size: NA
d_call: NA
v_call: TRBV13
j_call: TRBJ1-1
cdr3_aa: CASSTAGSTEAFF
cdr3_nt: TGTGCCAGCAGCACGGCGGGGAGCACTGAAGCTTTCTTT

clone_size: NA
d_call: TRBD1
v_call: TRBV11-1
j_call: TRBJ2-5
cdr3_aa: CASSQGAGETQYF
cdr3_nt: TGTGCCAGCAGCCAGGGGGCCGGGGAGACCCAGTACTTC

clone_size: NA
d_call: TRBD1
v_call: TRBV18
j_call: TRBJ2-7
cdr3_aa: CASSPMGQVSSYEQYF
cdr3_nt: TGTGCCAGCTCACCTATGGGACAGGTGAGCTCCTACGAGCAGTACTTC

clone_size: NA
d_call: NA
v_call: TRBV5-1
j_call: TRBJ2-4
cdr3_aa: CASSLGGEPAKNIQYF
cdr3_nt: TGCGCCAGCAGCTTGGGAGGGGAACCCGCCAAAAACATTCAGTACTTC

clone_size: NA
d_call: TRBD2
v_call: TRBV2
j_call: TRBJ2-2
cdr3_aa: CASSGPSGTVGELFF
cdr3_nt: TGTGCCAGCAGTGGGCCTAGCGGGACGGTCGGGGAGCTGTTTTTT

clone_size: NA
d_call: NA
v_call: TRBV11-3
j_call: TRBJ2-2
cdr3_aa: CASSLHGRVGGELFF
cdr3_nt: TGTGCCAGCAGCTTACACGGGCGGGTAGGTGGGGAGCTGTTTTTT

clone_size: NA
d_call: NA
v_call: TRBV5-1
j_call: TRBJ2-2
cdr3_aa: CASSVRTAANTGELFF
cdr3_nt: TGCGCCAGCAGCGTCAGGACGGCCGCGAACACCGGGGAGCTGTTTTTT

clone_size: NA
d_call: NA
v_call: TRBV5-1
j_call: TRBJ1-1
cdr3_aa: CASSLGQMNTEAFF
cdr3_nt: TGCGCCAGCAGCTTGGGACAGATGAACACTGAAGCTTTCTTT

clone_size: NA
d_call: NA
v_call: TRBV6-5
j_call: TRBJ1-3
cdr3_aa: CASREPAGNTIYF
cdr3_nt: TGTGCCAGCAGGGAACCTGCTGGAAACACCATATATTTT

clone_size: NA
d_call: TRBD2
v_call: TRBV7-3
j_call: TRBJ2-1
cdr3_aa: CASSMTSDSYNEQFF
cdr3_nt: TGTGCCAGCAGCATGACTAGCGACTCCTACAATGAGCAGTTCTTC

clone_size: NA
d_call: TRBD1
v_call: TRBV11-2
j_call: TRBJ1-1
cdr3_aa: CASSFRGQLNTEAFF
cdr3_nt: TGTGCCAGCAGCTTCCGGGGACAGCTAAACACTGAAGCTTTCTTT

clone_size: NA
d_call: TRBD1
v_call: TRBV6-5
j_call: TRBJ2-7
cdr3_aa: CASSKPGQGTYEQYF
cdr3_nt: TGTGCCAGCAGTAAACCGGGACAGGGCACCTACGAGCAGTACTTC

clone_size: NA
d_call: TRBD2
v_call: TRBV27
j_call: TRBJ2-7
cdr3_aa: CASRNSGSSYEQYF
cdr3_nt: TGTGCCAGCAGGAATAGCGGGAGCTCCTACGAGCAGTACTTC

clone_size: NA
d_call: NA
v_call: TRBV6-5
j_call: TRBJ1-2
cdr3_aa: CASSYGTKTNYGYTF
cdr3_nt: TGTGCCAGCAGTTACGGGACGAAGACTAACTATGGCTACACCTTC

clone_size: NA
d_call: TRBD2
v_call: TRBV7-2
j_call: TRBJ2-1
cdr3_aa: CASSLPRTSGTSYNEQFF
cdr3_nt: TGTGCCAGCAGCCTTCCACGTACTAGCGGGACGTCCTACAATGAGCAGTTCTTC

clone_size: NA
d_call: TRBD2
v_call: TRBV10-3
j_call: TRBJ2-1
cdr3_aa: CAISRDYNEQFF
cdr3_nt: TGTGCCATCAGCCGGGACTATAATGAGCAGTTCTTC

clone_size: NA
d_call: NA
v_call: TRBV2
j_call: TRBJ1-4
cdr3_aa: CASRWDIATPTNEKLFF
cdr3_nt: TGTGCCAGCAGATGGGACATAGCAACCCCAACTAATGAAAAACTGTTTTTT

clone_size: NA
d_call: NA
v_call: TRBV6-1
j_call: TRBJ2-7
cdr3_aa: CASSITGIHEQYF
cdr3_nt: TGTGCCAGCAGCATCACAGGGATCCACGAGCAGTACTTC

clone_size: once
d_call: TRBD1
v_call: TRBV12-5
j_call: TRBJ2-2
cdr3_aa: CASGLAILRDRYTGELFF
cdr3_nt: TGTGCTAGTGGTTTGGCCATACTCCGGGACAGGTACACCGGGGAGCTGTTTTTT

clone_size: NA
d_call: TRBD2
v_call: TRBV7-2
j_call: TRBJ2-3
cdr3_aa: CASSFRASGGRGRTDTQYF
cdr3_nt: TGTGCCAGCAGCTTTAGGGCTAGCGGGGGTCGAGGGCGCACAGATACGCAGTATTTT

clone_size: NA
d_call: NA
v_call: TRBV14
j_call: TRBJ2-6
cdr3_aa: CASSQAAGANVLTF
cdr3_nt: TGTGCCAGCAGCCAAGCGGCAGGGGCCAACGTCCTGACTTTC

clone_size: NA
d_call: TRBD2
v_call: TRBV27
j_call: TRBJ2-5
cdr3_aa: CASSLSSGSSGETQYF
cdr3_nt: TGTGCCAGCAGTTTATCTAGCGGGAGTTCTGGTGAGACCCAGTACTTC

clone_size: NA
d_call: TRBD2
v_call: TRBV6-6
j_call: TRBJ2-2
cdr3_aa: CASGARERDTGELFF
cdr3_nt: TGTGCCAGCGGGGCGCGGGAGAGGGACACCGGGGAGCTGTTTTTT

clone_size: NA
d_call: NA
v_call: TRBV18
j_call: TRBJ2-7
cdr3_aa: CASSPPSVSYEQYF
cdr3_nt: TGTGCCAGCTCACCACCGTCGGTCTCCTACGAGCAGTACTTC

clone_size: NA
d_call: NA
v_call: TRBV2
j_call: TRBJ1-4
cdr3_aa: CASSGDNEKLFF
cdr3_nt: TGTGCCAGCAGTGGCGATAATGAAAAACTGTTTTTT

clone_size: NA
d_call: NA
v_call: TRBV30
j_call: TRBJ2-5
cdr3_aa: CACHLRTKQETQYF
cdr3_nt: TGTGCCTGCCACCTCCGGACAAAACAAGAGACCCAGTACTTC

clone_size: NA
d_call: TRBD1
v_call: TRBV10-3
j_call: TRBJ2-5
cdr3_aa: CAITQTGGGWETQYF
cdr3_nt: TGTGCCATCACTCAGACAGGGGGAGGATGGGAGACCCAGTACTTC

clone_size: few
d_call: NA
v_call: TRBV29-1
j_call: TRBJ2-1
cdr3_aa: CSVEGGYNEQFF
cdr3_nt: TGCAGCGTCGAGGGTGGTTACAATGAGCAGTTCTTC

clone_size: NA
d_call: NA
v_call: TRBV18
j_call: TRBJ2-7
cdr3_aa: CASSPPQGTDRREQYF
cdr3_nt: TGTGCCAGCTCACCACCCCAAGGGACGGATCGTCGGGAGCAGTACTTC

clone_size: NA
d_call: TRBD1
v_call: TRBV9
j_call: TRBJ2-7
cdr3_aa: CASSRRGQGISYEQYF
cdr3_nt: TGTGCCAGCAGCCGTAGGGGACAGGGAATCTCCTACGAGCAGTACTTC

clone_size: NA
d_call: NA
v_call: TRBV6-4
j_call: TRBJ1-2
cdr3_aa: CASSAGRAYGYTF
cdr3_nt: TGTGCCAGCAGCGCCGGACGGGCCTATGGCTACACCTTC

clone_size: NA
d_call: NA
v_call: TRBV5-1
j_call: TRBJ2-7
cdr3_aa: CASTSRGVTYEQYF
cdr3_nt: TGCGCCAGCACCTCAAGGGGGGTTACCTACGAGCAGTACTTC

clone_size: NA
d_call: NA
v_call: TRBV6-1
j_call: TRBJ1-2
cdr3_aa: CASSPREYEYGYTF
cdr3_nt: TGTGCCAGCAGTCCCCGGGAATATGAATACGGCTACACCTTC

clone_size: NA
d_call: TRBD2
v_call: TRBV28
j_call: TRBJ2-1
cdr3_aa: CASSPGGARNEQFF
cdr3_nt: TGTGCCAGCAGCCCCGGGGGGGCTAGAAATGAGCAGTTCTTC

clone_size: once
d_call: TRBD1
v_call: TRBV10-3
j_call: TRBJ1-4
cdr3_aa: CAISEEIRTGEKLFF
cdr3_nt: TGTGCCATCAGTGAAGAGATTCGGACAGGGGAAAAACTGTTTTTT

clone_size: once
d_call: TRBD1
v_call: TRBV4-1
j_call: TRBJ1-4
cdr3_aa: CASSWGQATNEKLFF
cdr3_nt: TGCGCCAGCAGCTGGGGACAGGCGACTAATGAAAAACTGTTTTTT

clone_size: once
d_call: NA
v_call: TRBV5-1
j_call: TRBJ2-1
cdr3_aa: CASSSPDPYNEQFF
cdr3_nt: TGCGCCAGCAGCTCCCCGGACCCATACAATGAGCAGTTCTTC

clone_size: NA
d_call: TRBD1
v_call: TRBV5-6
j_call: TRBJ1-1
cdr3_aa: CASSMGQLTEAFF
cdr3_nt: TGTGCCAGCAGCATGGGACAGCTCACTGAAGCTTTCTTT